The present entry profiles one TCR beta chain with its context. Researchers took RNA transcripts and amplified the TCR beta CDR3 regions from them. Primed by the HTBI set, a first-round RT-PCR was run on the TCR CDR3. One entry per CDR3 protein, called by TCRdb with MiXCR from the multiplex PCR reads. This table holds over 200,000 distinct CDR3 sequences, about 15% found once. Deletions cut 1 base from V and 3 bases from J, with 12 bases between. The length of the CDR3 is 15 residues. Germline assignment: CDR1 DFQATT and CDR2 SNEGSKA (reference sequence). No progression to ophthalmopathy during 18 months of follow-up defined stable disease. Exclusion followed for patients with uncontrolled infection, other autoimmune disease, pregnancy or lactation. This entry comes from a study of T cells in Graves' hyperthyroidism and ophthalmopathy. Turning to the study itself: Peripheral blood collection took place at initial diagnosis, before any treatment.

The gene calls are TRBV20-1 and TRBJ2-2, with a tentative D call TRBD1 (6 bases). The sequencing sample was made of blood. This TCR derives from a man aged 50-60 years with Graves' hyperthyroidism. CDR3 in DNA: TGCAGTGCTAGAGCCGACAGGCCGTACACCGGGGAGCTGTTTTTT. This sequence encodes CSARADRPYTGELFF.